This T cell receptor beta chain came from a study of early T cells in non-severe SARS-CoV-2 infection. Study summary: Chains were unpaired, as sequencing was done on bulk RNA from unsorted whole blood.

CDR3 length: 15 residues. With V trimmed by 3 bases and J by 2 bases, 4 bases remained unmatched. Germline loops: CDR1 DFQATT, CDR2 SNEGSKA (reference sequence). Unique molecular identifiers were affixed to single, distinct cDNA molecules. MiXCR was run by TCRdb on the 5' RACE reads, yielding one entry per CDR3 protein. In the table there are approximately 69,000 distinct CDR3 sequences, roughly 10% of which are singletons. Remarks on this clonotype: Its antigen is currently unknown.

Broader study findings: Private and CD4 specificities were missed by VDJdb matching, which favored anti-spike CD8 responses.

The sample here was whole blood, taken at baseline. The rearrangement links TRBV20-1 to TRBJ2-3; 11 nucleotides align to TRBD2. This clonotype was obtained from an adult who was a healthcare worker with PCR-confirmed SARS-CoV-2 infection or an uninfected control (not recorded which). CDR3 region: CSARGTSGYTDTQYF. The CDR3 nucleotides read TGCAGTGCTAGGGGGACTAGCGGCTACACAGATACGCAGTATTTT.